This passage covers 32 T cell receptor beta chains from one sample sequenced in a study of T-cell reconstitution after alpha-beta-depleted transplantation in children. It was with unique molecular identifiers that the TCRbeta library was prepared. TCRdb itself ran the PCR reads through MiXCR, one entry per CDR3 protein. The table shows some 240,000 distinct CDR3 sequences, with more than 10% occurring only once. This specimen consisted of PBMCs from the stem cell graft donor, obtained from the stem cell graft. These receptors all stem from a human donor who donated a stem cell graft to a child with acute lymphoblastic leukemia.

This clonotype was found many times. This rearrangement joins TRBV3-1 to TRBJ2-7, with a tentative D call TRBD1 (5 bases). CDR1 and CDR2 (germline): LGHDT, YNNKEL (reference sequence). The CDR3 covers 14 residues. The V gene lost 0 bases and the J gene lost 8 bases, with 14 bases spanning the gap. The CDR3, as DNA: TGTGCCAGCAGCCAAGATGCTCAGGGCTTTAAGCAGTACTTC. It is translated as CASSQDAQGFKQYF.

This clonotype was recorded many times. The V gene is TRBV2, the J gene TRBJ2-1, with 12 bases that match TRBD1. The CDR3 has 22 residues. The V gene's germline CDR1 is SNHLY and CDR2 FYNNEI. V was pared by 0 bases and J by 8 bases, with 23 bases of the junction left unmatched. The CDR3 DNA reads TGTGCCAGCAGTGAAGCGCTTTGGATTACAGGGACAGGGGGCCGTAAGAGGGATGAGCAGTTCTTC. Amino acids: CASSEALWITGTGGRKRDEQFF. The full variable domain, completed using reference TRBV2 and TRBJ2-1, is EPEVTQTPSHQVTQMGQEVILRCVPISNHLYFYWYRQILGQKVEFLVSFYNNEISEKSEIFDDQFSVERPDGSNFTLKIRSTKLEDSAMYFCASSEALWITGTGGRKRDEQFFGPGTRLTVL.

This clonotype occurred many times. This chain links TRBV7-9 with TRBJ2-6; maybe TRBD2 (5 bases). The germline V gene has CDR1 SEHNR and CDR2 FQNEAQ (reference sequence). With 5 bases removed from V and 3 bases from J, the gap between germline ends came to 11 bases. The CDR3 spans 15 residues. CDR3 loop: CASSQLRDGANVLTF. CDR3 sequence (DNA): TGTGCCAGCAGCCAACTCCGGGATGGGGCCAACGTCCTGACTTTC.

This clonotype appeared many times. The rearrangement links TRBV29-1 to TRBJ1-2, with unresolved D. Trimming removed 7 bases from V and 5 bases from J, with 11 bases in between. This CDR3 comprises 11 residues. Per the germline V gene, CDR1 is SQVTM and CDR2 is ANQGSEA. CDR3: CSAAGDYGYTF. The CDR3, as DNA: TGCAGCGCCGCGGGTGATTATGGCTACACCTTC.

This clonotype was observed a handful of times. The chain joins TRBV20-1 to TRBJ2-1; 8 positions match TRBD2. In germline, CDR1 is DFQATT, CDR2 SNEGSKA (reference sequence). Losses at the gene ends were 6 bases for V and 14 bases for J; bases not matched to a gene: 15. CDR3 size: 13 residues. CDR3 region: CSARKFSGGGEFF. DNA of the CDR3: TGCAGTGCGAGGAAATTTTCGGGGGGGGGCGAGTTCTTC.

The table lists this clonotype with many counts. The chain is built from TRBV5-1 and TRBJ2-1, with D perhaps assigned TRBD1 or TRBD2 (5 bases each). Trimming stripped 2 bases from V and 5 bases from J, with 8 bases between. Germline CDR1 and CDR2: SGHRS and YFSETQ. The CDR3 has 13 amino acids. Written as DNA, the CDR3 is TGCGCCAGCAGCTTTGGGGGTAACAATGAGCAGTTCTTC. Translation gives CASSFGGNNEQFF. Supplemented by reference TRBV5-1 and TRBJ2-1, the full variable domain reads KAGVTQTPRYLIKTRGQQVTLSCSPISGHRSVSWYQQTPGQGLQFLFEYFSETQRNKGNFPGRFSGRQFSNSRSEMNVSTLELGDSALYLCASSFGGNNEQFFGPGTRLTVL.

This clonotype appeared a few times. The chain carries TRBV4-3 and TRBJ2-7, with a weak D call TRBD1 (6 bases). Trimming removed 0 bases at V and 3 bases at J, with 9 bases between. The germline V gene has CDR1 LGHNA and CDR2 YSLEER. The CDR3 runs to 14 residues. The CDR3 loop reads CASSQDRGGYEQYF. The CDR3, as DNA: TGCGCCAGCAGCCAAGATAGAGGGGGCTACGAGCAGTACTTC.

This clonotype was counted at least ten times. The V and J genes are TRBV28 and TRBJ1-3, with 7 nucleotides matching TRBD1. The CDR3 runs 16 residues. The V gene's germline CDR1 is MDHEN and CDR2 SYDVKM. Unmatched junction bases numbered 8, after V lost 5 bases and J lost 1 base. DNA for the CDR3: TGTGCCAGCAGTCCAACAGGGGTTAGATCTGGAAACACCATATATTTT. Amino acids: CASSPTGVRSGNTIYF. The whole variable domain, remainder taken from reference TRBV28 and TRBJ1-3, is DVKVTQSSRYLVKRTGEKVFLECVQDMDHENMFWYRQDPGLGLRLIYFSYDVKMKEKGDIPEGYSVSREKKERFSLILESASTNQTSMYLCASSPTGVRSGNTIYFGEGSWLTVV.

Ten or more counts support this clonotype. V is TRBV29-1 and J is TRBJ2-5, with 7 bases fitting TRBD1. V was pared by 6 bases and J by 5 bases, with 15 bases of the junction left unmatched. This CDR3 is built from 15 residues. Germline CDR1 SQVTM, CDR2 ANQGSEA. CDR3 loop: CSVSAAPGGEETQYF. The CDR3 DNA reads as TGCAGCGTGTCCGCTGCTCCAGGGGGTGAGGAGACCCAGTACTTC. The full variable domain, completed using reference TRBV29-1 and TRBJ2-5, is SAVISQKPSRDICQRGTSLTIQCQVDSQVTMMFWYRQQPGQSLTLIATANQGSEATYESGFVIDKFPISRPNLTFSTLTVSNMSPEDSSIYLCSVSAAPGGEETQYFGPGTRLLVL.

This clonotype was detected ten times or more. At one boundary the junction diverges from the germline segment, which might be a read error. The V gene is TRBV12-3 or TRBV12-4, the J gene TRBJ1-2, with D perhaps TRBD1 (6 bases). This CDR3 spans 12 amino acids. The CDR3 here is CASSLATGTLNF. CDR3 DNA sequence: TGTGCCAGCAGTTTAGCAACCGGGACACTAAACTTC.

The rearrangement links TRBV4-3 to TRBJ2-7; D unclear. The ends were cut back, 4 bases at V and 9 bases at J, with 25 bases in the middle. The CDR3 extends over 16 amino acids. The germline V gene has CDR1 LGHNA and CDR2 YSLEER. The chain's CDR3 is CASSPEAKSRDHGQYF. The DNA for the CDR3 is TGCGCCAGCAGCCCAGAGGCGAAGAGCAGAGACCACGGGCAGTACTTC.

As to this clonotype: A read error may be the cause here, since a much bigger clone is one base away. The CDR3 region has the DNA TGTGCCAGCAGCCTAAGCCCTAGCGGGAGGGCCGGTGAGCAGTACTTC. This translates into CASSLSPSGRAGEQYF. This chain joins TRBV28 and TRBJ2-7; 12 nucleotides match TRBD2. The CDR3 is made up of 16 amino acids. The V gene end was trimmed by 6 bases and the J gene end by 7 bases; junction bases not matched to a gene: 13. CDR1 is MDHEN, CDR2 SYDVKM, per germline.

This clonotype has a count of ten or more. The chain couples TRBV28 to TRBJ2-5; TRBD2 matches at 9 bases. The trim removed 4 bases at V and 4 bases at J, leaving 10 bases unmatched. Germline CDR1 MDHEN, CDR2 SYDVKM. This CDR3 has 16 residues. The CDR3 sequence: CASSSVSGGPRETQYF. CDR3 in DNA: TGTGCCAGCAGTTCCGTAAGCGGGGGGCCCAGAGAGACCCAGTACTTC.

This clonotype has ten or more counts. The chain joins TRBV5-5 to TRBJ2-2, with 9 nucleotides matching TRBD1. Germline assignment: CDR1 SGHKS and CDR2 YYEKEE (reference sequence). Losses at the gene ends were 2 bases for V and 5 bases for J; bases not matched to a gene: 10. The length of the CDR3 is 17 residues. This chain's CDR3 is CASSFRGGTGITGELFF. DNA of the CDR3: TGTGCCAGCAGCTTCCGAGGTGGGACAGGGATTACCGGGGAGCTGTTTTTT.

This clonotype was seen at least ten times. The CDR3 loop reads CASSLDPTGNEKLFF. CDR3 coding DNA: TGTGCCAGCAGCTTAGACCCGACAGGGAATGAAAAACTGTTTTTT. The chain uses TRBV7-8 and TRBJ1-4; 7 bases match TRBD1. Germline assignment: CDR1 SGHVS and CDR2 FQNEAQ. The length of the CDR3 is 15 residues. The ends lost 1 base at V and 5 bases at J; junction bases unmatched: 4.

This clonotype was seen more than once but under ten times. The chain couples TRBV28 to TRBJ2-1; a weak D match, TRBD2 (5 bases). The CDR3 length is 15 residues. CDR1 MDHEN and CDR2 SYDVKM come from the germline V gene. Trimming removed 4 bases from V and 1 base from J, with 11 bases in between. Written as DNA, the CDR3 is TGTGCCAGCAGTTCAGGACTGCCTTCCTACAATGAGCAGTTCTTC. It codes for CASSSGLPSYNEQFF. Using reference TRBV28 and TRBJ2-1 for the parts outside the CDR3, the full variable domain is DVKVTQSSRYLVKRTGEKVFLECVQDMDHENMFWYRQDPGLGLRLIYFSYDVKMKEKGDIPEGYSVSREKKERFSLILESASTNQTSMYLCASSSGLPSYNEQFFGPGTRLTVL.

This clonotype was found many times. The chain links TRBV12-3 or TRBV12-4 to TRBJ2-2; D remains unclear. CDR3 length equals 14 residues. Trimming pared 4 bases from V and 0 bases from J, leaving 6 bases between. The CDR3 coding sequence is TGTGCCAGCAGTTCCAGCGCGAACACCGGGGAGCTGTTTTTT. Protein: CASSSSANTGELFF.

In its sample, this clonotype was seen many times. The CDR3 protein is CASIPRGARIYGYTF. The CDR3 coding sequence is TGTGCCAGCATCCCGAGGGGGGCCCGAATCTATGGCTACACCTTC. The rearrangement uses TRBV28 and TRBJ1-2, with D possibly matching TRBD1 (6 bases). The CDR3 is 15 residues long. Germline lookup yields CDR1 MDHEN and CDR2 SYDVKM. V was shortened by 7 bases and J by 4 bases, with 19 bases between the two germline ends.

Ten or more counts support this clonotype. V is TRBV14 and J is TRBJ2-7; no clear D. Germline V gene data show CDR1 as SGHDN and CDR2 as FVKESK. The CDR3 extends over 12 amino acids. Trimming removed 3 bases at V and 6 bases at J, with 9 bases between. The CDR3 loop reads CASSQPPSEQYF. Written as DNA, the CDR3 is TGTGCCAGCAGCCAGCCACCCTCCGAGCAGTACTTC.

In this sample, this clonotype turned up many times. The CDR3 spells CASRLDSEQFF. CDR3 sequence (DNA): TGTGCCAGCAGACTCGACAGTGAGCAGTTCTTC. V and J are TRBV11-2 and TRBJ2-1; a possible D gene is TRBD1 (5 bases). CDR3 length: 11 residues. Germline V CDR1 and CDR2: SGHAT, FQNNGV. The V and J ends lost 6 bases and 9 bases respectively, with 9 bases between them.

The sample holds many counts of this clonotype. V gene TRBV27 combines with J gene TRBJ1-4, with 7 bases fitting TRBD1. The CDR3 is made up of 15 amino acids. Germline CDR1 is MNHEY and CDR2 is SMNVEV (reference sequence). V was clipped by 4 bases and J by 7 bases; unmatched bases: 9. This CDR3 reads CASSSGQAGREKLFF. CDR3 bases: TGTGCCAGCAGTTCAGGACAGGCGGGACGTGAAAAACTGTTTTTT.

This rearrangement joins TRBV20-1 to TRBJ2-7; D may match TRBD1 or TRBD2 (5 bases each). The germline gives CDR1 DFQATT, CDR2 SNEGSKA (reference sequence). The CDR3 loop spans 18 amino acids. CDR3 nucleotide sequence: TGCAGGGCCCATAGTCCAGGCGAGGCAGGGACGGCTCTCAACGAGCAGTACTTC. Its translation: CRAHSPGEAGTALNEQYF.

This clonotype was found many times. The V call is TRBV9, the J call TRBJ2-5; a weak D match, TRBD1 (6 bases). Germline CDR1 is SGDLS and CDR2 is YYNGEE. This CDR3 has 15 residues. The V and J ends lost 0 bases and 3 bases respectively, with 12 bases between them. The CDR3, as DNA: TGTGCCAGCAGCGTAGATGGACAGACTAAAGAGACCCAGTACTTC. Its protein is CASSVDGQTKETQYF.

In its sample, this clonotype was seen many times. V usage is TRBV29-1 and J usage is TRBJ2-3; maybe TRBD2 (5 bases). The V end lost 1 base, the J end lost 7 bases, and 12 bases lay between the germline ends. The CDR3 runs 13 residues. Looked up from germline, CDR1 is SQVTM and CDR2 is ANQGSEA. The CDR3: CSVEGTTMYTQYF. CDR3 sequence (DNA): TGCAGCGTTGAAGGAACGACTATGTATACGCAGTATTTT.

This clonotype was seen ten or more times. CDR3 sequence (DNA): TGTGCCAGCAGCTTGGGGTTCACTCGTTCCTACAATGAGCAGTTCTTC. Protein: CASSLGFTRSYNEQFF. This chain links TRBV5-5 with TRBJ2-1; the D is unclear. The V and J ends lost 0 bases and 1 base respectively, with 11 bases between them. Looked up from germline, CDR1 is SGHKS and CDR2 is YYEKEE (reference sequence). CDR3 length: 16 amino acids.

This clonotype was counted many times. This chain connects TRBV29-1 to TRBJ2-1, with 7 bases matching TRBD1. Trimming cost V 4 bases and J 6 bases; bases outside gene matches: 6. Germline CDR1 SQVTM, CDR2 ANQGSEA. CDR3 length: 13 residues. In DNA, the CDR3 is TGCAGCGTTGGGGGACAGTTTTTCAATGAGCAGTTCTTC. It translates to CSVGGQFFNEQFF.

V and J are TRBV7-3 and TRBJ2-7, with D hard to call. Trimming pared 1 base from V and 2 bases from J, leaving 15 bases between. The germline V gene has CDR1 SGHTA and CDR2 FQGTGA. The CDR3 totals 16 residues. CDR3 protein: CASSLRRPARTYEQYF. CDR3 in DNA: TGTGCCAGCAGCTTAAGGAGACCAGCGAGAACCTACGAGCAGTACTTC.

About this clonotype: With a much larger clone just one base away, this may be a read error. The V call is TRBV9, the J call TRBJ2-6; 7 bases align to TRBD1. Germline trimming cut 0 bases from V and 6 bases from J; bases unmatched to any gene: 3. This CDR3 has 15 amino acids. The V gene's germline CDR1 is SGDLS and CDR2 YYNGEE. CDR3 region: CASSVETGAANVLTF. In nucleotides, the CDR3 is TGTGCCAGCAGCGTAGAAACAGGGGCGGCCAACGTCCTGACTTTC.

In regard to this clonotype: Given a much more abundant clone one base away, this may be a read error. This rearrangement joins TRBV10-3 to TRBJ2-2, with TRBD1 matching over 8 bases. The germline CDR1 and CDR2 sequences are ENHRY and SYGVKD. CDR3 length: 15 residues. V lost 7 bases and J lost 6; bases outside the gene matches: 10. CDR3 region: CAITDPQGAAGELFF. CDR3 in DNA: TGTGCCATCACTGATCCCCAGGGGGCTGCCGGGGAGCTGTTTTTT.

The rearrangement joins TRBV6-5 to TRBJ2-4; TRBD2 agrees at 7 bases. The CDR3 has 11 residues. With V trimmed by 7 bases and J by 8 bases, 2 bases remained unmatched. Germline CDR1 is MNHEY and CDR2 is SVGAGI. CDR3 protein: CASTRGDIQYF. CDR3 coding DNA: TGTGCCAGCACCCGGGGGGACATTCAGTACTTC.

In its sample, this clonotype was seen many times. The chain uses TRBV6-2 or TRBV6-3 and TRBJ2-7; 9 nucleotides agree with TRBD1. The CDR3 is 18 residues long. The V gene's germline CDR1 is MNHEY and CDR2 SVGEGT. J was trimmed by 0 bases and V by 0 bases; bases with no gene match: 9. The DNA for the CDR3 is TGTGCCAGCAGTTACTCGAGTCCGGGACAGGGCTTCTCCTACGAGCAGTACTTC. As protein: CASSYSSPGQGFSYEQYF.

The table lists this clonotype with many counts. The chain joins TRBV5-6 to TRBJ2-7, with D uncertain. CDR1 and CDR2 (germline): SGHDT, YYEEEE. The CDR3 totals 11 residues. Trimming shortened V by 3 bases and J by 8 bases, and 9 bases separated the two germline ends. The CDR3 coding sequence is TGTGCCAGCAGCTCCCGGAGCCAGCAGTACTTC. Its protein product is CASSSRSQQYF. Based on the CDR3 plus reference TRBV5-6 and TRBJ2-7, the full variable domain is DAGVTQSPTHLIKTRGQQVTLRCSPKSGHDTVSWYQQALGQGPQFIFQYYEEEERQRGNFPDRFSGHQFPNYSSELNVNALLLGDSALYLCASSSRSQQYFGPGTRLTVT.